This entry features one TCR beta chain sequence. One junction end does not reproduce the germline sequence, and a read error may be involved. PCR involved 60 Vbeta and 13 Jbeta primers. TCRdb keeps only in-frame clones here, not all; method: immunoSEQ multiplex PCR. The sample yields about 140,000 clones, about 80% seen once. There are 16 residues in the CDR3. Germline V gives CDR1 SGHNT, CDR2 YYREEE (reference sequence). These data come from a study of cytomegalovirus exposure and HLA in healthy donors. The sequence derives from a male donor in good health and CMV-seronegative. The sequenced material came from PBMCs. The chain couples TRBV5-4 to TRBJ1-1; tentative D call: TRBD1 (6 bases). For the CDR3, the DNA is TGTGCCAGCAGCTTGACGACAGGCCTGATGAACGCTGAAGCTTTCTTT. This encodes CASSLTTGLMNAEAFF.